Each of the 15 T cell receptor beta chains below was sequenced from the same sample in a study of monozygotic twins with inflammatory bowel disease. After re-calling the 5' RACE reads, TCRdb lists one entry per CDR3 protein, DNA absent. This table lists 300,000 to 350,000 distinct CDR3 sequences. The specimen was blood. These receptors all come from a human donor with ulcerative colitis or Crohn's disease, or a healthy co-twin of an affected twin (not recorded which).

The rearrangement uses TRBV10-2 and TRBJ1-2. The length of the CDR3 is 11 residues. Germline loops: CDR1 WSHSY, CDR2 SAAADI. The CDR3 region is CASREGGGYTF.

V gene TRBV20-1 combines with J gene TRBJ2-1; TCRdb outputs TRBD2, but without DNA this stays unchecked. The CDR3 consists of 13 residues. Germline V lookup: CDR1 DFQATT, CDR2 SNEGSKA (reference sequence). This CDR3 reads CSARGGVNNEQFF.

V usage is TRBV7-2 and J usage is TRBJ2-4. Germline loops: CDR1 SGHTA, CDR2 FQGNSA. The CDR3 has 13 residues. CDR3: CASSSKAKNIQYF.

This chain uses TRBV6-2 or TRBV6-3 with TRBJ2-1; TCRdb reports TRBD1, a call that lacks DNA to check it against. Germline CDR1 reads MNHEY; CDR2 reads SVGEGT. The CDR3 loop spans 14 amino acids. The chain's CDR3 is CASSSIDKPHEQFF.

V gene TRBV11-2 combines with J gene TRBJ2-7; TCRdb indicates TRBD1, and absent DNA this call remains unverified. The CDR3 extends over 15 amino acids. The germline gives CDR1 SGHAT, CDR2 FQNNGV. The CDR3 sequence: CASSLRRTGVPEQYF.

The V and J genes are TRBV12-3 or TRBV12-4 and TRBJ2-1; TCRdb names TRBD1, which stays unverified in the absence of DNA. This CDR3 spans 12 amino acids. CDR3 sequence reads: CAIGNSGNEQFF.

The V call is TRBV20-1, the J call TRBJ2-1; TCRdb calls TRBD2, which cannot be checked without DNA. This CDR3 spans 13 amino acids. The V gene's germline CDR1 is DFQATT and CDR2 SNEGSKA (reference sequence). The chain's CDR3 is CSAERTSGVRQFF.

The CDR3 spells CASSPPWTGVQNTEAFF. This chain links TRBV18 with TRBJ1-1; TCRdb selects TRBD1, and the lack of DNA leaves this call unchecked. The CDR3 runs to 17 residues. Germline-derived CDR1 and CDR2 are KGHSH and LQKENI.

The chain's CDR3 is CASRPTDSNYGYTF. The gene calls are TRBV5-1 and TRBJ1-2; lacking DNA, the TRBD1 call made by TCRdb goes unchecked. Germline CDR1 SGHRS, CDR2 YFSETQ. CDR3 size: 14 residues.

The rearrangement joins TRBV29-1 to TRBJ1-1. Germline CDR1 is SQVTM and CDR2 is ANQGSEA. The CDR3 loop spans 15 amino acids. CDR3 protein: CSVARSSRGDTEAFF.

The V gene is TRBV20-1, the J gene TRBJ2-7; TCRdb names TRBD1, which stays unverified in the absence of DNA. Germline-derived CDR1 and CDR2 are DFQATT and SNEGSKA (reference sequence). The CDR3 has 16 amino acids. The CDR3 spells CSARDPLAANTYEQYF.

The chain has TRBV6-1 and TRBJ1-5; the D call from TCRdb, TRBD1, cannot be confirmed without DNA. Germline CDR1 and CDR2: MNHNS and SASEGT. CDR3 length: 15 residues. CDR3 residues: CASSSGTGGNQPQHF.

This chain joins TRBV5-5 and TRBJ2-7; TCRdb returns TRBD1, unconfirmable since there is no DNA. This CDR3 spans 13 amino acids. CDR1 SGHKS and CDR2 YYEKEE come from the germline V gene (reference sequence). Here the CDR3 reads CASSRDLSYEQYF.

The chain joins TRBV4-2 to TRBJ2-5; TCRdb designates TRBD2, a call that cannot be tested without DNA. From germline, CDR1 is LGHNA and CDR2 YNFKEQ. The CDR3 spans 14 residues. The CDR3 loop is CASSQETRQETQYF.

The chain carries TRBV20-1 and TRBJ2-4; TCRdb names TRBD1, which stays unverified in the absence of DNA. The CDR3 has 12 residues. Looked up from germline, CDR1 is DFQATT and CDR2 is SNEGSKA (reference sequence). The CDR3 here is CSAGPGQNIQYF.